The 4 T cell receptor beta chains below were found in one sample sequenced in a study of breast tumors, draining lymph nodes, adjacent tissues. TCRdb reprocessed the multiplex PCR reads via MiXCR and lists one record per CDR3 protein. The sample includes tens of thousands of distinct CDR3 sequences, approximately 62% seen only once; the top ten take roughly 18%. The source material was breast tumor tissue. The receptors derive from a female donor with breast cancer. Some clones in this sample may be carry-over from other donors' samples.

The chain has TRBV29-1 and TRBJ2-7; D possibly corresponds to TRBD2 (6 bases). CDR3 length: 12 residues. V shed 7 bases and J shed 3 bases, with 13 bases lying between them. Per germline, CDR1 SQVTM and CDR2 ANQGSEA. The chain's CDR3 is CSAGGPNYEQYF. The CDR3 DNA sequence: TGCAGCGCCGGAGGGCCAAACTACGAGCAGTACTTC.

This clonotype was seen a handful of times. This may be a read error, as it is one base from a much larger clone. This chain joins TRBV6-5 and TRBJ1-3; 8 bases map to TRBD1. V was pared by 5 bases and J by 2 bases, with 5 bases of the junction left unmatched. The CDR3 sequence is 15 residues long. Germline V lookup: CDR1 MNHEY, CDR2 SVGAGI. CDR3 nucleotides: TGTGCCAGCAGTCACCCGACAGGGGCTGGAAACACCATATATTTT. The encoded protein is CASSHPTGAGNTIYF.

This chain uses TRBV4-2 with TRBJ2-5, with D possibly being TRBD1 or TRBD2 (6 bases each). From germline, CDR1 is LGHNA and CDR2 YNFKEQ. The length of the CDR3 is 17 residues. Trimming left V 1 base short and J 5 bases short, with 20 bases between. CDR3: CASSQAAMGGGGETQYF. As DNA, the CDR3 is TGTGCCAGCAGCCAAGCAGCCATGGGGGGCGGCGGGGAGACCCAGTACTTC.

This clonotype was picked up one time. The chain is built from TRBV27 and TRBJ1-2; D remains unclear. The CDR3 is 13 amino acids. V was shortened by 6 bases and J by 8 bases, with 16 bases between the two germline ends. Germline CDR1 and CDR2: MNHEY and SMNVEV (reference sequence). The CDR3 spells CASSAEWRVGYTF. The CDR3 DNA is TGTGCCAGCAGCGCCGAGTGGCGGGTCGGCTACACCTTC.